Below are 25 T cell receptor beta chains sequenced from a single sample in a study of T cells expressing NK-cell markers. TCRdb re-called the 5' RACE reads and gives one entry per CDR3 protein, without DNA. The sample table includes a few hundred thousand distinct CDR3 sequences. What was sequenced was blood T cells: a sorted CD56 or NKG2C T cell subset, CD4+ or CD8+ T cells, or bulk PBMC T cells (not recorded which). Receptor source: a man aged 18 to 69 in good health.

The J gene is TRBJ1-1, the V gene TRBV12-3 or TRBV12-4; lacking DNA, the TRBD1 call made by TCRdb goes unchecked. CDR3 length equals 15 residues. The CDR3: CASSPGGPTGTEAFF.

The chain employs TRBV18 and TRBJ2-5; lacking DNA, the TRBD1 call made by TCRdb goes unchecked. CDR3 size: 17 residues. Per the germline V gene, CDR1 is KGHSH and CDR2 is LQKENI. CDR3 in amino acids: CASSPLNTLERQETQYF.

CDR3 amino acids: CSAREGSPSTYEQYF. The chain employs TRBV20-1 and TRBJ2-7; the TCRdb call, TRBD1, lacks DNA for checking. Germline lookup yields CDR1 DFQATT and CDR2 SNEGSKA (reference sequence). This CDR3 comprises 15 residues.

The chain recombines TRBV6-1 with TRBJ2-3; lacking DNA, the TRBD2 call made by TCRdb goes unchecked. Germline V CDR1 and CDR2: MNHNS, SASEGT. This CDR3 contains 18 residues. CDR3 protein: CASSAKWTSRPTTDTQYF.

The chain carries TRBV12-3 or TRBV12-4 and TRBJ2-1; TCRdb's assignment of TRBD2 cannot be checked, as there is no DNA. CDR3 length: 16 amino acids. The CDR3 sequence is CASSGLDRSSYNEQFF.

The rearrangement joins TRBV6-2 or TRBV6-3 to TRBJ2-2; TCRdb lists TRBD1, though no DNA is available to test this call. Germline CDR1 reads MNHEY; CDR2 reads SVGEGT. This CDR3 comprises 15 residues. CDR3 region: CASSRTQGEDGELFF.

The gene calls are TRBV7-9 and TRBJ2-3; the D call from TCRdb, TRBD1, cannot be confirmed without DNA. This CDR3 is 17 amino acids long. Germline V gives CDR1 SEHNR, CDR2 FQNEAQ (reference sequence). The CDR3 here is CASSQRPGTGGTDTQYF.

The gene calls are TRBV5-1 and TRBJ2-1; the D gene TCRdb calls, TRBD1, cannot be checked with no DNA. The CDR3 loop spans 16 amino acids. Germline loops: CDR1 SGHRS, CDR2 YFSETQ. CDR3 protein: CASRLGVRGSRNEQFF.

CDR3 residues: CASSLAPVRNEQFF. This rearrangement joins TRBV7-9 to TRBJ2-1; lacking DNA, the TRBD1 call made by TCRdb goes unchecked. The V gene's germline CDR1 is SEHNR and CDR2 FQNEAQ (reference sequence). The CDR3 contains 14 residues.

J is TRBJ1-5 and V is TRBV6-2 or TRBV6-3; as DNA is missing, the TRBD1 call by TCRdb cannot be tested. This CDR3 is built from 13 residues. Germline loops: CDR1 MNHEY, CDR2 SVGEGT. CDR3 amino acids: CASRSVGGQPQHF.

The CDR3 loop reads CASSVGYSSAETQYF. The chain joins TRBV9 to TRBJ2-5; TCRdb picks TRBD2, but there is no DNA to check that call. There are 15 residues in the CDR3. Germline V gene lookup returns CDR1 SGDLS and CDR2 YYNGEE.

The CDR3 sequence is CASRALAGGPYNEQFF. The chain couples TRBV12-3 or TRBV12-4 to TRBJ2-1; TCRdb picks TRBD2, but there is no DNA to check that call. The CDR3 is 16 amino acids.

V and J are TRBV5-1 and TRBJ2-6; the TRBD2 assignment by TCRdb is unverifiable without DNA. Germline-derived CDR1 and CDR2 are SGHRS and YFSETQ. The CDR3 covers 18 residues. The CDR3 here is CASSSRGSRASGANVLTF.

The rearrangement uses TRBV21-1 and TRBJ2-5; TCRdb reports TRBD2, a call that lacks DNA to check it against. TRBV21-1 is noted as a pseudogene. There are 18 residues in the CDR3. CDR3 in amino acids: CASSKRHRGLAMGETQYF.

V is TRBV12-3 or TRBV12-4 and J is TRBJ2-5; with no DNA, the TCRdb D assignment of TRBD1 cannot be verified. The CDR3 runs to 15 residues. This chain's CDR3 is CASSRGRGGGETQYF.

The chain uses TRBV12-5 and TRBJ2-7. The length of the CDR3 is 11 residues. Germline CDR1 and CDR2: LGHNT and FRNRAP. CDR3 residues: CASGDKYEQYF.

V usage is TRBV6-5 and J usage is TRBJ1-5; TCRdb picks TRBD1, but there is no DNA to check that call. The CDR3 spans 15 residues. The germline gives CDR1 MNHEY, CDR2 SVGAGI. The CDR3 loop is CASSPDRAWNQPQHF.

This chain's CDR3 is CASSLGLAGGPKNQETQYF. The chain couples TRBV5-4 to TRBJ2-5; TCRdb's D gene call, TRBD2, goes unchecked for lack of DNA. The CDR3 has 19 amino acids. Germline V gene lookup returns CDR1 SGHNT and CDR2 YYREEE (reference sequence).

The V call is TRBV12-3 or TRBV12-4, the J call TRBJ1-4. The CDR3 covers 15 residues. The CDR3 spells CASTSRSGENEKLFF.

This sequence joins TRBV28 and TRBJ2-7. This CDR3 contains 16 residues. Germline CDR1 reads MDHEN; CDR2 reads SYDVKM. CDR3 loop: CASSLSGVKSFYEQYF.

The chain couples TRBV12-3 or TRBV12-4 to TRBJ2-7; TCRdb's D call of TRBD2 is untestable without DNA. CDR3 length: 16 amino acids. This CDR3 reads CASSRRGGLSSYEQYF.

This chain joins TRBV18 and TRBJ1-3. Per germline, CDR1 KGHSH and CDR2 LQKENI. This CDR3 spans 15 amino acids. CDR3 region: CASSPTPDSGNTIYF. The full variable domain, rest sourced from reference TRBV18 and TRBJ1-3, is NAGVMQNPRHLVRRRGQEARLRCSPMKGHSHVYWYRQLPEEGLKFMVYLQKENIIDESGMPKERFSAEFPKEGPSILRIQQVVRGDSAAYFCASSPTPDSGNTIYFGEGSWLTVV.

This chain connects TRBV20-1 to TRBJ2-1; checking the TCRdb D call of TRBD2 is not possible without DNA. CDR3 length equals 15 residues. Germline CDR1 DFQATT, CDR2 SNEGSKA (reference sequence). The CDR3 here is CSAPKTSGGADEQFF.

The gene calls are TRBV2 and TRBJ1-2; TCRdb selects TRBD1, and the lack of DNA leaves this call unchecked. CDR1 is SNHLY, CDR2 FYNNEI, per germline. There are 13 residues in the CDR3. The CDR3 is CASTWTELYGYTF.

The CDR3 sequence is CASSAAFGPEAFF. This chain uses TRBV9 with TRBJ1-1. This CDR3 has 13 residues. Per the germline V gene, CDR1 is SGDLS and CDR2 is YYNGEE.